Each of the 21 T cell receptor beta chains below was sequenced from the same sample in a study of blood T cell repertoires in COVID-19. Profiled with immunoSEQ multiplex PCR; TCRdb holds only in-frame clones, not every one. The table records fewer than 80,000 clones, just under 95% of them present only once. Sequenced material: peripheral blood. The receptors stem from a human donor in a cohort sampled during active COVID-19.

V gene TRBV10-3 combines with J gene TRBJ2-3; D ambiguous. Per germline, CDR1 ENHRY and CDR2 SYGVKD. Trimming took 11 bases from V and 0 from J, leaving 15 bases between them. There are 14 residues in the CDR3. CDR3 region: CAAGRVPSTDTQYF. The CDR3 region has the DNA TGTGCCGCCGGCCGGGTACCCAGCACAGATACGCAGTATTTT.

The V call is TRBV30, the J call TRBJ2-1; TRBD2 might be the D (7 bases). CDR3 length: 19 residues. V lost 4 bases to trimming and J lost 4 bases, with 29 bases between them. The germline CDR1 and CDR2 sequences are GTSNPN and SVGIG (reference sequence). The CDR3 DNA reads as TGTGCCTGGAATAGGGGTGGGGGGGCTAGGCCCCGGAGTTACAATGAGCAGTTCTTC. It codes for CAWNRGGGARPRSYNEQFF.

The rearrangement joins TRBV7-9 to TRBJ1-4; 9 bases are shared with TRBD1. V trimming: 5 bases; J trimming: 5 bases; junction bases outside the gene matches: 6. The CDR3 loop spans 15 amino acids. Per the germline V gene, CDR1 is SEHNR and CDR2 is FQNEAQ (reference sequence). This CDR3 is CASSRFGTGNEKLFF. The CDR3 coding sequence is TGTGCCAGCAGCCGATTTGGGACAGGGAATGAAAAACTGTTTTTT.

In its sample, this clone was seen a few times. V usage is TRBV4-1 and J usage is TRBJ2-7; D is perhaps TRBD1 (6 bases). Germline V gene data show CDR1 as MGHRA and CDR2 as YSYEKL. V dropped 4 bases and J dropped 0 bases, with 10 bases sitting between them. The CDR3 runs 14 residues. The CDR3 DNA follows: TGCGCCAGCAGCCTATTCAGGGGCTCCTACGAGCAGTACTTC. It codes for CASSLFRGSYEQYF.

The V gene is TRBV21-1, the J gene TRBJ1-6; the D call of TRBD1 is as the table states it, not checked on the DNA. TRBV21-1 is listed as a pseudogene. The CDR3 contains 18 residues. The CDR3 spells CASSKAGSRAPYNSPLHF. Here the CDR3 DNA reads TGTGCCAGCAGCAAAGCAGGTTCCAGGGCACCCTATAATTCACCCCTCCACTTT.

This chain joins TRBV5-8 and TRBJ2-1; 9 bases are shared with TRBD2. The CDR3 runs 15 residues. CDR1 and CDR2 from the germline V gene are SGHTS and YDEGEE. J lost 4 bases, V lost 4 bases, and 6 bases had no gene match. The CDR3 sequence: CASSAGTSSYNEQFF. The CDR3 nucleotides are TGTGCCAGCAGCGCCGGGACTAGCAGTTACAATGAGCAGTTCTTC.

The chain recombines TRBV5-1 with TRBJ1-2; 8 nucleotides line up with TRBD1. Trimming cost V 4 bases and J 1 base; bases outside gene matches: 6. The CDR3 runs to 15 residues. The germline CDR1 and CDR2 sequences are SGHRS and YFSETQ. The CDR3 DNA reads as TGCGCCAGCAGCGGTGGGACAGGCTTTAACTATGGCTACACCTTC. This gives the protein CASSGGTGFNYGYTF. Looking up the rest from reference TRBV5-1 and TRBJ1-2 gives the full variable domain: KAGVTQTPRYLIKTRGQQVTLSCSPISGHRSVSWYQQTPGQGLQFLFEYFSETQRNKGNFPGRFSGRQFSNSRSEMNVSTLELGDSALYLCASSGGTGFNYGYTFGSGTRLTVV.

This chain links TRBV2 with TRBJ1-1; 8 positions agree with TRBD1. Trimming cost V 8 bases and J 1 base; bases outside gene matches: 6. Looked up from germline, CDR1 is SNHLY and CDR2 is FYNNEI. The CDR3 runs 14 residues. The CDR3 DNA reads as TGTGCCAGCGTCAACAGGGGGGGGAACACTGAAGCTTTCTTT. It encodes CASVNRGGNTEAFF.

In DNA, the CDR3 is TGTGCCAGCGCTCCTGGGGACAGATGGAATGAAAAACTGTTTTTT. Translating it yields CASAPGDRWNEKLFF. The chain joins TRBV9 to TRBJ1-4; TRBD1 matches at 7 bases. This CDR3 comprises 15 residues. The V segment lost 7 bases and the J segment 5 bases; nucleotides outside the gene matches: 11. In germline, CDR1 is SGDLS, CDR2 YYNGEE.

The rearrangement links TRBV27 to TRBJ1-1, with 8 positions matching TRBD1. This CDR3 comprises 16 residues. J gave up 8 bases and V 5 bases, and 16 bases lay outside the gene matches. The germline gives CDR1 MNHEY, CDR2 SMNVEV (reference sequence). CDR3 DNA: TGTGCCAGCAGTATGTACAGGGGGGGTATAGTTAACGAAGCTTTCTTT. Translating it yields CASSMYRGGIVNEAFF.

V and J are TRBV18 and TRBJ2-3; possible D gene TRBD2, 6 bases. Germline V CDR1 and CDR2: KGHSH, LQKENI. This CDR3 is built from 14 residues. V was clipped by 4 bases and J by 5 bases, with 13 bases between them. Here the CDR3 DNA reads TGTGCCAGCTCACTAGCGGTCTCGGGAGATACGCAGTATTTT. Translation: CASSLAVSGDTQYF. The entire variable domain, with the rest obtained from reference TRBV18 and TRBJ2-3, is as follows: NAGVMQNPRHLVRRRGQEARLRCSPMKGHSHVYWYRQLPEEGLKFMVYLQKENIIDESGMPKERFSAEFPKEGPSILRIQQVVRGDSAAYFCASSLAVSGDTQYFGPGTRLTVL.

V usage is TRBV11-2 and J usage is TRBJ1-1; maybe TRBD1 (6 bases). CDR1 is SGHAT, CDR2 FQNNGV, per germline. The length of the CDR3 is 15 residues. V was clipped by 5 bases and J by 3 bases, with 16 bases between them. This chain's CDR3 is CASSQNRALDTEAFF. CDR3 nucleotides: TGTGCCAGCAGCCAAAACAGGGCTTTGGACACTGAAGCTTTCTTT. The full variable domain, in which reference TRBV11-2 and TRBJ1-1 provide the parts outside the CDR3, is EAGVAQSPRYKIIEKRQSVAFWCNPISGHATLYWYQQILGQGPKLLIQFQNNGVVDDSQLPKDRFSAERLKGVDSTLKIQPAKLEDSAVYLCASSQNRALDTEAFFGQGTRLTVV.

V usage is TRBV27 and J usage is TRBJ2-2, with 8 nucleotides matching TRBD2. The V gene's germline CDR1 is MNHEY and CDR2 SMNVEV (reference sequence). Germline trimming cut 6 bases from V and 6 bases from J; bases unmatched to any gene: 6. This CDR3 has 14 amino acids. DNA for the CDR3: TGTGCCAGCAGACCGGGACTAGAAGCCGGGGAGCTGTTTTTT. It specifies CASRPGLEAGELFF.

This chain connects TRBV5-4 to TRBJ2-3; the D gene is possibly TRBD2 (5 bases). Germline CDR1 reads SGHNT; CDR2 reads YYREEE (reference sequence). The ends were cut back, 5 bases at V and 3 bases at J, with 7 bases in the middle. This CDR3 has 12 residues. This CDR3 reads CASRRGTDTQYF. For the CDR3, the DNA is TGTGCCAGCAGACGGGGTACAGATACGCAGTATTTT.

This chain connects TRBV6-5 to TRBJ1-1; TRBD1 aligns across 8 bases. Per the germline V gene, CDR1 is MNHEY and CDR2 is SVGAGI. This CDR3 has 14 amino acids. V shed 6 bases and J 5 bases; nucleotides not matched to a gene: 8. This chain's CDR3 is CASSDGRQGTEAFF. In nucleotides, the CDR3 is TGTGCCAGCAGCGACGGCCGACAGGGGACTGAAGCTTTCTTT.

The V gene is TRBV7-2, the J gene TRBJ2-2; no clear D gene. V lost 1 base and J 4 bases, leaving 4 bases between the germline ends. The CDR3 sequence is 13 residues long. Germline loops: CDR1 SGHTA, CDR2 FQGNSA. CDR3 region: CASSLGATGELFF. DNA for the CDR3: TGTGCCAGCAGCTTAGGGGCCACCGGGGAGCTGTTTTTT. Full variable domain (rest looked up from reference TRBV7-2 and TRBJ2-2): GAGVSQSPSNKVTEKGKDVELRCDPISGHTALYWYRQSLGQGLEFLIYFQGNSAPDKSGLPSDRFSAERTGGSVSTLTIQRTQQEDSAVYLCASSLGATGELFFGEGSRLTVL.

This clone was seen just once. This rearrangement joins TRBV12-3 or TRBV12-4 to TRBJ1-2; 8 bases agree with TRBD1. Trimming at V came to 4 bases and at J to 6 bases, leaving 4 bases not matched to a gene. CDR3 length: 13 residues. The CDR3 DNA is TGTGCCAGCAGTTCTAGGACAGGGCATGGCTACACCTTC. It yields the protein CASSSRTGHGYTF.

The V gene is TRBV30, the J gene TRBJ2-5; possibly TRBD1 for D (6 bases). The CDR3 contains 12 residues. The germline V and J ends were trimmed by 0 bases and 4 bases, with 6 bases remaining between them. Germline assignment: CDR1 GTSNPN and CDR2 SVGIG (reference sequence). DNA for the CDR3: TGTGCCTGGAGTGTACAGGGAGAGACCCAGTACTTC. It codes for CAWSVQGETQYF.

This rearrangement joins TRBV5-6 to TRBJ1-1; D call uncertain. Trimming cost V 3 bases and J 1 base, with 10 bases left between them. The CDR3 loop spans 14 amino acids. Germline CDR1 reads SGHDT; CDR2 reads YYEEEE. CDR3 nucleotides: TGTGCCAGCAGCTCCGCGTACTGGAACACTGAAGCTTTCTTT. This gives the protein CASSSAYWNTEAFF.

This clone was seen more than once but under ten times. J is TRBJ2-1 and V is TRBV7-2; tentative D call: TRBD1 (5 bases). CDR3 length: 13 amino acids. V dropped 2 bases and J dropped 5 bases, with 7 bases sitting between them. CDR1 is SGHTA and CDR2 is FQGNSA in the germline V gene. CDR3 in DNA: TGTGCCAGCAGCTTAAGGGGCAACAATGAGCAGTTCTTC. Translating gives CASSLRGNNEQFF.

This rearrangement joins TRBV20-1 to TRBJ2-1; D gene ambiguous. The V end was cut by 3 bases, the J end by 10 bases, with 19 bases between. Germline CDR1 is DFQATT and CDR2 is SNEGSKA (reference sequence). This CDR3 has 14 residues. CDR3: CSASASAGVGEQFF. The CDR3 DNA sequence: TGCAGTGCTAGTGCGTCGGCAGGTGTGGGCGAGCAGTTCTTC.